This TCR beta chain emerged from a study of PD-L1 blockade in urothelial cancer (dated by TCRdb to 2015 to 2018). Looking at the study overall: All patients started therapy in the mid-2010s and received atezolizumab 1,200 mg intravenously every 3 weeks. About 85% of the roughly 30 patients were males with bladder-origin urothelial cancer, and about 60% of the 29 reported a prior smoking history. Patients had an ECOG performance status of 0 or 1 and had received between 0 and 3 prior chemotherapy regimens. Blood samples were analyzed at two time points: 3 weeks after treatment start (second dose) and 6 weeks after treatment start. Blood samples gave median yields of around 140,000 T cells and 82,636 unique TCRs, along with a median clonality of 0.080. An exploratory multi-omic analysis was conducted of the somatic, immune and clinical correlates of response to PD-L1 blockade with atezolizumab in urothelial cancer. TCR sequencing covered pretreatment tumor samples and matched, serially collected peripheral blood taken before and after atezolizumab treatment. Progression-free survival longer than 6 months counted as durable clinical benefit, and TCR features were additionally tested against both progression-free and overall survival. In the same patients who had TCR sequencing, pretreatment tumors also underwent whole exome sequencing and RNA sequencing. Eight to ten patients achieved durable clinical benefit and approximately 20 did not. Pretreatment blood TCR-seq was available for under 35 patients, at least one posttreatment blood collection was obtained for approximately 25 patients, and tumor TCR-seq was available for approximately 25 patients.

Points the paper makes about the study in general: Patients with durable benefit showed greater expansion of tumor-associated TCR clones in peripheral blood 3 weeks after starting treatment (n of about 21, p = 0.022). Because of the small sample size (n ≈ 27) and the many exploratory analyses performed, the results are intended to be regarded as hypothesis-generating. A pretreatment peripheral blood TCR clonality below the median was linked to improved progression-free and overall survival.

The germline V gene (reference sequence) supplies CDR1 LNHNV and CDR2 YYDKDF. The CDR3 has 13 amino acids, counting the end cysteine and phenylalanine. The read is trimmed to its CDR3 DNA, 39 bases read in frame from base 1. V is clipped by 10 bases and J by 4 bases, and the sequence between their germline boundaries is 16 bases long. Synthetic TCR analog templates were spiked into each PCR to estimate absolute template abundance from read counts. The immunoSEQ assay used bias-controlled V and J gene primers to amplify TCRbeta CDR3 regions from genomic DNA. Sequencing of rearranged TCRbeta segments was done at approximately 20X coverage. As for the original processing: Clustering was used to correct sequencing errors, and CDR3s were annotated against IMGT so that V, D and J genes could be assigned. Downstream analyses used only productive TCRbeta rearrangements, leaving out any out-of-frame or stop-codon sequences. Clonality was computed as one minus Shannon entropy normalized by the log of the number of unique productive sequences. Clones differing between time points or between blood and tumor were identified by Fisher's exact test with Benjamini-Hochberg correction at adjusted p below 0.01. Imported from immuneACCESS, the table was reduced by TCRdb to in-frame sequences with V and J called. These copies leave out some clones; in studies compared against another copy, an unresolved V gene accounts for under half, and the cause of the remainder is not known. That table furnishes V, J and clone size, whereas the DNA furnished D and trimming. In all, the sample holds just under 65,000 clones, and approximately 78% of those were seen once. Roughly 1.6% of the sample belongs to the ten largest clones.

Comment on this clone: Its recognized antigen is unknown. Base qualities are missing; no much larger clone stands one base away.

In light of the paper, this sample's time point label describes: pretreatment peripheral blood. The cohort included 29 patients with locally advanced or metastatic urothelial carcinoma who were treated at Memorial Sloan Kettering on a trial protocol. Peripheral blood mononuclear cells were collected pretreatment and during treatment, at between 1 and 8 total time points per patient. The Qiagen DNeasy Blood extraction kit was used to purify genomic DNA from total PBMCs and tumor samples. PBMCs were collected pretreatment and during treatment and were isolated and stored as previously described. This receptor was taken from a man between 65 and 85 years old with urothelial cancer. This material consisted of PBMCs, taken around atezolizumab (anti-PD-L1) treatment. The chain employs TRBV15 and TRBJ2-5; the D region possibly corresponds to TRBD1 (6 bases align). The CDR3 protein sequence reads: CASKRTATETQYF. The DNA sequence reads TGTGCCAGCAAAAGGACAGCCACAGAGACCCAGTACTTC.